One sample yielded the 21 T cell receptor beta chains listed below, sequenced in a study of monozygotic twins with inflammatory bowel disease. Using the 5' RACE reads, TCRdb records one entry per CDR3 protein without DNA. Here the sample table reports about 85,000 distinct CDR3 sequences. Material: blood. All receptors derive from a human donor with ulcerative colitis or Crohn's disease, or a healthy co-twin of an affected twin (not recorded which).

CDR3 amino acids: CASSFAQFSSYNSPLHF. This chain connects TRBV12-3 or TRBV12-4 to TRBJ1-6. The CDR3 has 17 amino acids.

This sequence joins TRBV3-1 and TRBJ1-5. This CDR3 is 16 amino acids long. CDR1 and CDR2 from the germline V gene are LGHDT and YNNKEL (reference sequence). CDR3 amino acids: CASSQAGGRSNQPQHF.

The chain has TRBV27 and TRBJ2-1; TCRdb outputs TRBD1, but without DNA this stays unchecked. The germline CDR1 and CDR2 sequences are MNHEY and SMNVEV (reference sequence). This CDR3 region has 15 residues. The chain's CDR3 is CASRLGGAVYNEQFF.

The chain combines TRBV18 with TRBJ2-1; TCRdb names TRBD2, which stays unverified in the absence of DNA. The germline V gene encodes CDR1 KGHSH and CDR2 LQKENI. This CDR3 is built from 15 residues. CDR3 loop: CASSPPETRVSRQFF.

This sequence joins TRBV6-6 and TRBJ1-1; TCRdb gives TRBD1 as the D gene, but with no DNA this cannot be confirmed. The germline CDR1 and CDR2 sequences are MNHNY and SVGAGI (reference sequence). The CDR3 runs to 14 residues. CDR3 residues: CASSSPSDSTEAFF.

This chain links TRBV29-1 with TRBJ2-1; TCRdb selects TRBD1, and the lack of DNA leaves this call unchecked. CDR3 length equals 11 residues. Germline V gene data show CDR1 as SQVTM and CDR2 as ANQGSEA. The CDR3 sequence is CSVDTRARQFF.

The V gene is TRBV14, the J gene TRBJ2-7; no DNA is available, so the TRBD2 call from TCRdb remains unchecked. The CDR3 consists of 17 residues. Germline V gene data show CDR1 as SGHDN and CDR2 as FVKESK. The CDR3 sequence: CASSQGPLATYPYEQYF.

V usage is TRBV20-1 and J usage is TRBJ1-1; absent DNA, TCRdb's TRBD1 call cannot be checked. The CDR3 length is 13 residues. Germline V gives CDR1 DFQATT, CDR2 SNEGSKA (reference sequence). Here the CDR3 reads CSARDPTGFKAFF.

The chain combines TRBV11-2 with TRBJ2-5. This CDR3 contains 14 residues. Germline V gene sequence: CDR1 SGHAT, CDR2 FQNNGV. The CDR3 reads CASSLTGQQETQYF.

V usage is TRBV12-3 or TRBV12-4 and J usage is TRBJ2-1; TCRdb names TRBD1, which stays unverified in the absence of DNA. CDR3 size: 17 residues. Here the CDR3 reads CASSLRTGGFSINEQFF.

The V call is TRBV18, the J call TRBJ1-2. The CDR3 is made up of 14 amino acids. Germline CDR1 KGHSH, CDR2 LQKENI. The CDR3 loop is CASSSTDRYYGYTF.

The chain is built from TRBV7-2 and TRBJ1-6. The CDR3 has 16 residues. The germline V gene encodes CDR1 SGHTA and CDR2 FQGNSA. This CDR3 is CASSLASTTRNSPLHF.

The chain is built from TRBV5-4 and TRBJ2-1; TCRdb proposes TRBD1, but this gene call is untestable without DNA. The germline V gene encodes CDR1 SGHNT and CDR2 YYREEE (reference sequence). CDR3 size: 12 residues. The CDR3 sequence: CASSSARDEQFF.

The genes are TRBV2 and TRBJ1-5; the TCRdb D gene call, TRBD1, has no DNA to confirm it. This CDR3 has 11 residues. CDR1 is SNHLY and CDR2 is FYNNEI in the germline V gene. The chain's CDR3 is CASRGAGAQHF. Full variable domain (rest looked up from reference TRBV2 and TRBJ1-5): EPEVTQTPSHQVTQMGQEVILRCVPISNHLYFYWYRQILGQKVEFLVSFYNNEISEKSEIFDDQFSVERPDGSNFTLKIRSTKLEDSAMYFCASRGAGAQHFGDGTRLSIL.

The genes are TRBV7-2 and TRBJ2-7; TCRdb proposes TRBD1, but this gene call is untestable without DNA. CDR1 and CDR2 from the germline V gene are SGHTA and FQGNSA. This CDR3 has 15 residues. This CDR3 reads CASSPRTGQGYEQYF.

This chain joins TRBV7-9 and TRBJ2-1; lacking DNA, the TRBD1 call made by TCRdb goes unchecked. The CDR3 covers 16 residues. Germline assignment: CDR1 SEHNR and CDR2 FQNEAQ (reference sequence). CDR3 in amino acids: CASSPPGHSSYNEQFF.

The genes are TRBV7-9 and TRBJ1-1; TCRdb outputs TRBD1, but without DNA this stays unchecked. CDR1 is SEHNR, CDR2 FQNEAQ, per germline (reference sequence). CDR3 size: 13 residues. The CDR3 reads CASGVGRTTEAFF.

The chain joins TRBV2 to TRBJ1-4. The CDR3 extends over 15 amino acids. The germline CDR1 and CDR2 sequences are SNHLY and FYNNEI. CDR3 loop: CASSEQLGSNEKLFF.

The chain is built from TRBV7-2 and TRBJ2-1; the TCRdb call, TRBD1, lacks DNA for checking. Germline-derived CDR1 and CDR2 are SGHTA and FQGNSA. The CDR3 contains 14 residues. This CDR3 is CASSLGAGYNEQFF.

V gene TRBV24-1 combines with J gene TRBJ1-2; TCRdb calls TRBD1, which cannot be checked without DNA. CDR1 and CDR2 (germline): KGHDR, SFDVKD. The CDR3 is 16 amino acids. The CDR3 is CATSDSGTGFFSGYTF.

The rearrangement uses TRBV12-3 or TRBV12-4 and TRBJ1-1. The CDR3 is 11 amino acids. CDR3 residues: CASSKRTEAFF.